This T cell receptor (beta chain) stems from a study of blood T cell repertoires in COVID-19. Study as a whole: Acute and convalescent COVID-19 specimens originated in the United States, Italy and Spain. The cDNA or gDNA used as material had been derived from T cells, B-cell-depleted T cells, or PBMCs.

In germline, CDR1 is SNHLY, CDR2 FYNNEI. This CDR3 comprises 15 residues. V was cut by 5 bases and J by 11 bases, with 22 bases left in between. This clone was seen a single time. In the authors' methods: Amplified reference gene primers provided the basis for estimating nucleated cell counts. Repertoires were generated with immunoSEQ multiplex PCR, while TCRdb's copy carries only in-frame clones and drops some. V and J calls plus clone size are reproduced from that table; the DNA served to infer D and trimming. The top ten clones hold approximately 3.7% of a sample with tens of thousands of clones, approximately 89% of them seen once.

The TCR was taken from a man aged 60 to 75 with acute or convalescent COVID-19. The chain combines TRBV2 with TRBJ2-4, with D possibly being TRBD1 (5 bases). Sample: peripheral blood. CDR3 loop: CASSRAAWQGGFQYF. The CDR3 region has the DNA TGTGCCAGCAGTCGCGCCGCGTGGCAGGGCGGATTTCAGTACTTC. The full variable domain, rest sourced from reference TRBV2 and TRBJ2-4, is EPEVTQTPSHQVTQMGQEVILRCVPISNHLYFYWYRQILGQKVEFLVSFYNNEISEKSEIFDDQFSVERPDGSNFTLKIRSTKLEDSAMYFCASSRAAWQGGFQYFGAGTRLSVL.